The clone carrying this T cell receptor (beta chain) is a singleton in its sample. This specimen comes from a study of CD8 T cells in Susac syndrome. CD8+ and CD4+ T cells taken from blood had their TCR beta sequenced. V shed 8 bases and J 5 bases; nucleotides not matched to a gene: 2. The CDR3 sequence is 11 residues long. Random hexamers were used to reverse transcribe the RNA input (roughly 0.5 to 1 ug). With immunoSEQ multiplex PCR, TCR beta CDR3 was amplified across 54 Vbeta and 13 Jbeta. TCRdb ran MiXCR on the immunoSEQ multiplex PCR reads and lists one entry per CDR3 protein. The repertoire consists of some 70,000 distinct CDR3 sequences, with approximately 94% occurring once and the leading ten covering 0.56%.

The chain carries TRBV23-1 and TRBJ2-5, with TRBD2 matching over 7 bases. TRBV23-1 is designated an ORF whose function remains uncertain. The receptor was isolated from a human donor with multiple sclerosis. Material: CD8+ T cells from PBMCs. DNA of the CDR3: TGCGCCAGCGGGGGGGTGGAGACCCAGTACTTC. Its protein is CASGGVETQYF.